This T cell receptor (beta chain) was profiled in a study of response to subunit inactivated influenza vaccine. This clonotype was detected a few times. Its antigen is undetermined. Study findings and constraints: It was the authors' suggestion that each seasonal influenza vaccination recruits few new T cells.

Germline V gene sequence: CDR1 DFQATT, CDR2 SNEGSKA (reference sequence). The CDR3 has 17 amino acids. The junction had 16 bases not matched to a gene; V was cut back by 3 bases and J by 5 bases. TCRdb reprocessed the RT-PCR reads with MiXCR, giving one entry per CDR3 protein. The repertoire holds around 570,000 distinct CDR3 sequences, approximately 7.7% seen once, with approximately 13% in the top ten. The chain recombines TRBV20-1 with TRBJ2-3; 8 bases are shared with TRBD2. This TCR came from a man between 45 and 75 years old who received an inactivated influenza vaccine. Sequencing was performed on PBMCs from blood, taken around 25 months after vaccination. CDR3 coding DNA: TGCAGTGCTAGCTTCACCGTCCCGGGACTAGTCGGAGATACGCAGTATTTT. Translating it yields CSASFTVPGLVGDTQYF.